A selection of T cell receptor beta chains follows, all from one sample in a study of blood T cell repertoires in COVID-19. Clones were sequenced by immunoSEQ multiplex PCR, and TCRdb holds only the in-frame ones, with some missing. The data contain approximately 110,000 clones, approximately 84% of them seen just once; the ten biggest clones take up around 2.2%. Sequenced: peripheral blood. These receptors were taken from a human donor in a cohort sampled during active COVID-19. CDR3s include the opening cysteine and the closing phenylalanine or tryptophan. D genes are given only for firm matches. Size is stated for part of the rows, as once, few or many counts, or as a class when the clone is expanded.

v_call	d_call	j_call	clone_size	cdr3_nt	cdr3_aa
TRBV18	TRBD1	TRBJ1-3	-	TGTGCCAGCCGACAGGGGGTCGGAAACACCATATATTTT	CASRQGVGNTIYF
TRBV19	TRBD1	TRBJ1-4	-	TGTGCCAGTAGCGGACAGGGAGGGGAAAAACTGTTTTTT	CASSGQGGEKLFF
TRBV4-2	TRBD1	TRBJ1-1	-	TGTGCCAGCACCGCAAGGACAGGGCCGAACACTGAAGCTTTCTTT	CASTARTGPNTEAFF
TRBV3-1/TRBV3-2	TRBD1	TRBJ1-5	few	TGTGCCAGCAGCCGAGGGACAGGGGGCAATCAGCCCCAGCATTTT	CASSRGTGGNQPQHF
TRBV2	TRBD2	TRBJ2-2	-	TGTGCCAGCAGTGATAGGGAAGCGGGAGAGTCTGGGGAGCTGTTTTTT	CASSDREAGESGELFF
TRBV5-1	TRBD2	TRBJ2-3	-	TGCGCCAGCAGCTTGGATAGCGGGGCAGATACGCAGTATTTT	CASSLDSGADTQYF
TRBV6-6	TRBD1	TRBJ1-5	once	TGTGCCAGCAGTAAACAGGGGGAAGGCAATCAGCCCCAGCATTTT	CASSKQGEGNQPQHF
TRBV10-3	-	TRBJ1-2	-	TGTGCCATCAGTGACTCTACAAACCGGGGTTTCTACTTC	CAISDSTNRGFYF
TRBV12-3/TRBV12-4	-	TRBJ1-1	-	TGTGCCAGCAGTTCGGGGTTATCAGCTTTCTTT	CASSSGLSAFF
TRBV4-1	-	TRBJ1-3	-	TGCGCCAGCAGCCAAGCGGAGACAGGTGGAAACACCATATATTTT	CASSQAETGGNTIYF
TRBV4-1	-	TRBJ1-3	-	TGCGCCAGCAGCCAAGAGGGGGTGGGGGCCGGAAACACCATATATTTT	CASSQEGVGAGNTIYF
TRBV10-2	-	TRBJ2-5	-	TGCGCCAGCAGTCCCCGGGGCCAAGAGACCCAGTACTTC	CASSPRGQETQYF
TRBV6-6	-	TRBJ1-5	-	TGTGCCAGCAGTTACTCCGACTCTTATAGCAATCAGCCCCAGCATTTT	CASSYSDSYSNQPQHF
TRBV18	-	TRBJ2-1	-	TGTGCCAGCTCATCACCCTACGGGTCCTACAATGAGCAGTTCTTC	CASSSPYGSYNEQFF
TRBV2	-	TRBJ2-1	-	TGTGCCAGCAGTGTTATTGATGAGCAGTTCTTC	CASSVIDEQFF
TRBV5-1	TRBD1	TRBJ1-1	-	TGCGCCAGCAGCCAAAACAGGGGATCCACTGAAGCTTTCTTT	CASSQNRGSTEAFF